This TCR beta chain derives from a study of T cell changes during pregnancy in multiple sclerosis. Germline V gene sequence: CDR1 SGHDT, CDR2 YYEEEE. The CDR3 runs to 16 residues. V shed 2 bases and J 2 bases; nucleotides not matched to a gene: 5. The table came from immunoSEQ multiplex PCR; TCRdb's copy has only in-frame clones and leaves some out. Among about 76,000 clones listed, 93% were seen once. This chain connects TRBV5-6 to TRBJ2-1; 9 bases are a match to TRBD1. The sequence was collected from a female donor with multiple sclerosis, enrolled in a pregnancy study. Sequences were derived from peripheral blood, sampled in the second trimester of pregnancy. The CDR3 bases are TGTGCCAGCAGCTTCTCGACAGGGGGTGCCTACAATGAGCAGTTCTTC. This gives the protein CASSFSTGGAYNEQFF.